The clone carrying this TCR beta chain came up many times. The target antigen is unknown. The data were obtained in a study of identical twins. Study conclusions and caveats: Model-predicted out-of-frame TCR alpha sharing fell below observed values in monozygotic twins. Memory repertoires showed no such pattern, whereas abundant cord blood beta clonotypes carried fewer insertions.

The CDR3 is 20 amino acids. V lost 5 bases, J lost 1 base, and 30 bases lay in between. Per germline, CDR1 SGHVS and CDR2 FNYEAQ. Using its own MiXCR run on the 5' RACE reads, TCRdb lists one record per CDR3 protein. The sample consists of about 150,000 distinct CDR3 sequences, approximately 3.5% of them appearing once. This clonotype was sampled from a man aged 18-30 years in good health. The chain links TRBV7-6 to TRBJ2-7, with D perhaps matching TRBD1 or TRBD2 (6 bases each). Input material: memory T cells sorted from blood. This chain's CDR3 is CASSPRPLGAGTLRSYEQYF. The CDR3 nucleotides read TGTGCCAGCAGCCCCAGGCCTCTAGGGGCGGGGACACTCAGATCCTACGAGCAGTACTTC.